Each of the 3 T cell receptor beta chains below was sequenced from the same sample in a study of T cell changes during pregnancy in multiple sclerosis. Sequencing was performed with immunoSEQ multiplex PCR; in TCRdb, only in-frame clones are kept and a portion is missing. The sample lists 75,000 to 95,000 clones; 89% were seen once. Sequenced here: peripheral blood, sampled in the first trimester of pregnancy. The source is a female donor in good health, enrolled as a control in a pregnancy study.

This clone has just a few counts. The chain combines TRBV18 with TRBJ2-6; D ambiguous. The ends were cut back, 1 base at V and 0 bases at J, with 4 bases in the middle. Germline CDR1 reads KGHSH; CDR2 reads LQKENI. The CDR3 runs 15 residues. The CDR3 protein is CASSPLHSGANVLTF. The DNA of the CDR3 is TGTGCCAGCTCACCACTCCACTCTGGGGCCAACGTCCTGACTTTC.

V is TRBV5-1 and J is TRBJ2-4; perhaps TRBD1 as D (6 bases). The germline gives CDR1 SGHRS, CDR2 YFSETQ. V dropped 5 bases and J dropped 8 bases, with 14 bases sitting between them. The CDR3 consists of 13 residues. The CDR3 nucleotides are TGCGCCAGCAGTTCGGACAGTAGAGACATTCAGTACTTC. Translating gives CASSSDSRDIQYF.

This clone has a handful of counts. This rearrangement joins TRBV5-6 to TRBJ1-2, with TRBD1 matching over 10 bases. Trimming removed 4 bases from V and 4 bases from J; junction bases left unmatched: 4. The CDR3 extends over 14 amino acids. CDR1 is SGHDT and CDR2 is YYEEEE in the germline V gene. The CDR3 DNA sequence: TGTGCCAGCAGCCCGGGACAGGGGTTCTATGGCTACACCTTC. This translates into CASSPGQGFYGYTF.